This T cell receptor (beta chain) was sequenced during a study of metastatic and nonmetastatic thyroid tumors. The CDR3 extends over 17 amino acids. Looked up from germline, CDR1 is MNHEY and CDR2 is SVGAGI. After removal of 2 bases from V and 0 bases from J, the junction contained 4 bases not matched to a gene. Not a single patient had been given any form of treatment at any point before undergoing thyroid surgery. TCRdb re-called the PCR reads with MiXCR. The data show about 4,300 clones, with approximately 20% seen just once and 10% held by the top ten. This clone is termed medium-sized. The receptor was derived from a male donor with papillary thyroid cancer or a benign thyroid nodule (not recorded which). Some clones in this sample may be carry-over from other donors' samples. Sequencing was carried out using tumor tissue. The chain carries TRBV6-5 and TRBJ1-4; 9 bases map to TRBD1. The CDR3 spells CASSYGTGSSTNEKLFF. As DNA, the CDR3 is TGTGCCAGCAGTTACGGGACAGGGTCCTCAACTAATGAAAAACTGTTTTTT.